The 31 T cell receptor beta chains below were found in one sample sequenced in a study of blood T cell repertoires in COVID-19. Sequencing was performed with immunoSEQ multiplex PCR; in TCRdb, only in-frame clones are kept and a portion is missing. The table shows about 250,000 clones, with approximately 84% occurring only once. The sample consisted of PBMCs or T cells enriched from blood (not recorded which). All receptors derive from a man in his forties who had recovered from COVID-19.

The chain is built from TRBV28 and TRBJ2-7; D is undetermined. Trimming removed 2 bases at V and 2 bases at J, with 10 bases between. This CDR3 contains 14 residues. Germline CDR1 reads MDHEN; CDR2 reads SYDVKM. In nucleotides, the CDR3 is TGTGCCAGCAGTTTACAACAAACAACCTACGAGCAGTACTTC. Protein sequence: CASSLQQTTYEQYF.

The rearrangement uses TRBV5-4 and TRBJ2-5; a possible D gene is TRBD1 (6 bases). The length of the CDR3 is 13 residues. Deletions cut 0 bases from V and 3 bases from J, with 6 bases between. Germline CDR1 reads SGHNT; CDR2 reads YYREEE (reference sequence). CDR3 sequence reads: CASSLGTEETQYF. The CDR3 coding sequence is TGTGCCAGCAGCTTGGGGACAGAAGAGACCCAGTACTTC.

The DNA for the CDR3 is TGTGCCTGGAGTGCTACGGGCAATCAGCCCCAGCATTTT. Encoded protein: CAWSATGNQPQHF. This rearrangement joins TRBV30 to TRBJ1-5; no clear D. Germline CDR1 and CDR2: GTSNPN and SVGIG (reference sequence). Trimming shortened V by 1 base and J by 2 bases, and 6 bases separated the two germline ends. This CDR3 has 13 amino acids.

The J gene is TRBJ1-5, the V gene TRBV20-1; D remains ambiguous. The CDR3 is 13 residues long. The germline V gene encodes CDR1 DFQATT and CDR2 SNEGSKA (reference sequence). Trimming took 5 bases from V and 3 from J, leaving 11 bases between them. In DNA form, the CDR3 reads TGCAGTGCTCGTGGTGGAGACAATCAGCCCCAGCATTTT. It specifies CSARGGDNQPQHF.

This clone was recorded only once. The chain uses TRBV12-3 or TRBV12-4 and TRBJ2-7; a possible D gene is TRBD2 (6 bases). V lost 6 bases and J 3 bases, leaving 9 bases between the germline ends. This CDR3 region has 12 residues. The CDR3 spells CASSPDYYEQYF. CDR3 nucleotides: TGTGCCAGCAGCCCGGACTACTACGAGCAGTACTTC.

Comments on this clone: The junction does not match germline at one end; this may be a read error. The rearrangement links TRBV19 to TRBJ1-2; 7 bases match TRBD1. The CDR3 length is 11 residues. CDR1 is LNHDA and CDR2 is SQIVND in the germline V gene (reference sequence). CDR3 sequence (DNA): TGCGCTACAGGGGTCGGCTATGGCTACACCTTC. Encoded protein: CATGVGYGYTF.

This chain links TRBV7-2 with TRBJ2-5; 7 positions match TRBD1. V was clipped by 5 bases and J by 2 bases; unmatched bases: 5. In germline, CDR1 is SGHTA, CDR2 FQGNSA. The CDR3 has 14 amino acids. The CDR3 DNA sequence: TGTGCCAGCAGCACCCTGGGACAGCAAGAGACCCAGTACTTC. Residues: CASSTLGQQETQYF.

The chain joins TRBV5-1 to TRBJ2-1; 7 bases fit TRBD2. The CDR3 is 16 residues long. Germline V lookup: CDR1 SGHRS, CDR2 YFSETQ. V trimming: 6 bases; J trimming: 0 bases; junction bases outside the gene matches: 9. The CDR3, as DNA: TGCGCCAGCAACCAACTGGGGGGGGACTCCTACAATGAGCAGTTCTTC. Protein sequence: CASNQLGGDSYNEQFF. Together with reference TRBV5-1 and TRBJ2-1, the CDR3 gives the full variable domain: KAGVTQTPRYLIKTRGQQVTLSCSPISGHRSVSWYQQTPGQGLQFLFEYFSETQRNKGNFPGRFSGRQFSNSRSEMNVSTLELGDSALYLCASNQLGGDSYNEQFFGPGTRLTVL.

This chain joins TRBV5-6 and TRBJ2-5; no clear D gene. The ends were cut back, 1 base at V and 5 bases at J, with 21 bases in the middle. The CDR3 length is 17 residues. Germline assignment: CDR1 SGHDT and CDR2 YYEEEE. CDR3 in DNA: TGTGCCAGCAGCTTGAGTGGCAGGCTCGTCCCCACGGAGACCCAGTACTTC. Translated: CASSLSGRLVPTETQYF.

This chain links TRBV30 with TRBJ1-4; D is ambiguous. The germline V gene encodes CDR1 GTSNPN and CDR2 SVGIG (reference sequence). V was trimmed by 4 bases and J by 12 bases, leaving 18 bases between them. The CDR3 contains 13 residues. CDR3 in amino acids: CAWMPPGGAQLFF. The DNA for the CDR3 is TGTGCCTGGATGCCGCCGGGAGGAGCTCAACTGTTTTTT.

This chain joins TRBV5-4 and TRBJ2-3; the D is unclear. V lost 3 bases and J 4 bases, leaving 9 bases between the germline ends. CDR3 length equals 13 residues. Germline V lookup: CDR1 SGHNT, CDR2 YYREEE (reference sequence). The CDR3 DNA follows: TGTGCCAGCAGCTATGTGGGCTCAGATACGCAGTATTTT. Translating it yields CASSYVGSDTQYF.

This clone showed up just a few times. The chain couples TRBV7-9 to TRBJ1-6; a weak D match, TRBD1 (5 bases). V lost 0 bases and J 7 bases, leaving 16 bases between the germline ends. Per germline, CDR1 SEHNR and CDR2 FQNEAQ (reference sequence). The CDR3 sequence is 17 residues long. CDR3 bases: TGTGCCAGCAGCTTAGCTCTGGCTACAGGAGACAATTCACCCCTCCACTTT. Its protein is CASSLALATGDNSPLHF.

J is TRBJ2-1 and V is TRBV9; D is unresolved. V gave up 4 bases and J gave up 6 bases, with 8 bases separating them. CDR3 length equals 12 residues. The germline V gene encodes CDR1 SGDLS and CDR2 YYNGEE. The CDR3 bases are TGTGCCAGCAGCACCACGGGCAATGAGCAGTTCTTC. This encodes CASSTTGNEQFF. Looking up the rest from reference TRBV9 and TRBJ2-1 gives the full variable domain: DSGVTQTPKHLITATGQRVTLRCSPRSGDLSVYWYQQSLDQGLQFLIQYYNGEERAKGNILERFSAQQFPDLHSELNLSSLELGDSALYFCASSTTGNEQFFGPGTRLTVL.

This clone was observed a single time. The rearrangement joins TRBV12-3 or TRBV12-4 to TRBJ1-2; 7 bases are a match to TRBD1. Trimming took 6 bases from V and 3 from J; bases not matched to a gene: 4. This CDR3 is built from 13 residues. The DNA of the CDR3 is TGTGCCAGCAGGAGGGGGCGGGACTATGGCTACACCTTC. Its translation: CASRRGRDYGYTF.

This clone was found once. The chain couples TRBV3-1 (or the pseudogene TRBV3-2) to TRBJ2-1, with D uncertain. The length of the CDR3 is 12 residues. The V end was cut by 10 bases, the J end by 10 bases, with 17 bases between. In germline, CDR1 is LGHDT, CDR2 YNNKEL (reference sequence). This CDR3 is CANSTRLVEQFF. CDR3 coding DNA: TGTGCCAACAGTACCAGGCTCGTGGAGCAGTTCTTC.

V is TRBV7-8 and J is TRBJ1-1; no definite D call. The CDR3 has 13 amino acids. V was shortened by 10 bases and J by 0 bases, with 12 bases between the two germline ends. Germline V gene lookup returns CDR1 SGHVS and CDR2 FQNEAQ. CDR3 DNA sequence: TGTGCCATTACACCGACACTGAACACTGAAGCTTTCTTT. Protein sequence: CAITPTLNTEAFF.

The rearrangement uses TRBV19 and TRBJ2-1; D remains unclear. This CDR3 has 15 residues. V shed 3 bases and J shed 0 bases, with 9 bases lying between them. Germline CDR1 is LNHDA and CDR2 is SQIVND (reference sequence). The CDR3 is CASSIMESSYNEQFF. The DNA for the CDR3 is TGTGCCAGTAGTATTATGGAGAGCTCCTACAATGAGCAGTTCTTC.

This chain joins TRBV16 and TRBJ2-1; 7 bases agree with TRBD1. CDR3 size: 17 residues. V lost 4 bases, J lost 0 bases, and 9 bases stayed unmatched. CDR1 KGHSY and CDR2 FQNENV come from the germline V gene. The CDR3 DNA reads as TGTGCCAGCAGCCGGGCCCAGGGGGACAGCTCCTACAATGAGCAGTTCTTC. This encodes CASSRAQGDSSYNEQFF.

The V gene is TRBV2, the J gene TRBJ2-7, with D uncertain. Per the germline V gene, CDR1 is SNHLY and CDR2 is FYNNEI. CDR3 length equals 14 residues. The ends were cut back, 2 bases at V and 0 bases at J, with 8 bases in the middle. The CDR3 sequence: CASSELVSSYEQYF. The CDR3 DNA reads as TGTGCCAGCAGTGAATTGGTTAGCTCCTACGAGCAGTACTTC.

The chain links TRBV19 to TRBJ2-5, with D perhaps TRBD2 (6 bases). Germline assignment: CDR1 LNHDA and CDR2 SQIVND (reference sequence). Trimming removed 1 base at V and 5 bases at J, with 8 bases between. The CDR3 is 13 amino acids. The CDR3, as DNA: TGTGCCAGTAGTATAGCGGGAGCGGAGACCCAGTACTTC. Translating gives CASSIAGAETQYF.

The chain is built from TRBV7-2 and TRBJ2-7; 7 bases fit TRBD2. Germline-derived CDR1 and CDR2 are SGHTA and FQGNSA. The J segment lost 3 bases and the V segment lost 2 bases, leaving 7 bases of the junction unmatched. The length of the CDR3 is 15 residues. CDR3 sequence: CASSLWSGKIYEQYF. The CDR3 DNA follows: TGTGCCAGCAGCTTATGGAGCGGGAAAATCTACGAGCAGTACTTC.

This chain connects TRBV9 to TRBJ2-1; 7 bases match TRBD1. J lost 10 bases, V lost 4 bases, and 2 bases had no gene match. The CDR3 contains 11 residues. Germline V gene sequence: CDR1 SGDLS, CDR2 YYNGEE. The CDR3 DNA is TGTGCCAGCAGCTCGACAGGGGAGCAGTTCTTC. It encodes CASSSTGEQFF.

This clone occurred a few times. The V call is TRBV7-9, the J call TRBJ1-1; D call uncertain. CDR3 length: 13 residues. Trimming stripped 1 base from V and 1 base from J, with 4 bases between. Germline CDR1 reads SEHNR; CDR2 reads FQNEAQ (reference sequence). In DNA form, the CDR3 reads TGTGCCAGCAGCTTAGGGGCGAACACTGAAGCTTTCTTT. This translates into CASSLGANTEAFF.

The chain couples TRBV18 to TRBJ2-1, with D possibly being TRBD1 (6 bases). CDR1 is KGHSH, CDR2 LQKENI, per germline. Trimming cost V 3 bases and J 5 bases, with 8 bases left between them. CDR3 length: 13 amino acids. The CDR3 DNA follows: TGTGCCAGCTCACCGTCAGGGGACAATGAGCAGTTCTTC. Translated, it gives CASSPSGDNEQFF.

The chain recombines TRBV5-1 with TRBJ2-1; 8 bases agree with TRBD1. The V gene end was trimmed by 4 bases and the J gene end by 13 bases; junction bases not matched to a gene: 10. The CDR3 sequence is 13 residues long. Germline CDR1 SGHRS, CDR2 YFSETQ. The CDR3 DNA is TGCGCCAGCAGCCGGGGACAGGAAGACACACAGTTCTTC. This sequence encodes CASSRGQEDTQFF. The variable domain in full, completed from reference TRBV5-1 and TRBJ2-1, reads KAGVTQTPRYLIKTRGQQVTLSCSPISGHRSVSWYQQTPGQGLQFLFEYFSETQRNKGNFPGRFSGRQFSNSRSEMNVSTLELGDSALYLCASSRGQEDTQFFGPGTRLTVL.

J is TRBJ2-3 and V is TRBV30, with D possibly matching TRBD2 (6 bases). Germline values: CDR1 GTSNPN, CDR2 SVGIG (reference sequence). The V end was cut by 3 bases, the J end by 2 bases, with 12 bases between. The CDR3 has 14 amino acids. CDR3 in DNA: TGTGCCTGGAGAGAGGCGGGATACACAGATACGCAGTATTTT. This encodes CAWREAGYTDTQYF. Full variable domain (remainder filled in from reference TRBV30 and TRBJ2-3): SQTIHQWPATLVQPVGSPLSLECTVEGTSNPNLYWYRQAAGRGLQLLFYSVGIGQISSEVPQNLSASRPQDRQFILSSKKLLLSDSGFYLCAWREAGYTDTQYFGPGTRLTVL.

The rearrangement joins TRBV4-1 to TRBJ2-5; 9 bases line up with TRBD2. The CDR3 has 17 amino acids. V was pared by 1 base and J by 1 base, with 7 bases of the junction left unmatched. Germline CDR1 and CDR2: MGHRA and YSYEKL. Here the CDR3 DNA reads TGCGCCAGCAGCCAAGGGGCACTAGCGGGTACCCAAGAGACCCAGTACTTC. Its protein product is CASSQGALAGTQETQYF.

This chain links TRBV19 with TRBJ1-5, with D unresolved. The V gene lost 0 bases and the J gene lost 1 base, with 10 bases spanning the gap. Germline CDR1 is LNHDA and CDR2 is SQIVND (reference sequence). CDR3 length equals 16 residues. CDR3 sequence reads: CASSIEGGLSNQPQHF. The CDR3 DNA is TGTGCCAGTAGTATAGAGGGAGGGCTAAGCAATCAGCCCCAGCATTTT.

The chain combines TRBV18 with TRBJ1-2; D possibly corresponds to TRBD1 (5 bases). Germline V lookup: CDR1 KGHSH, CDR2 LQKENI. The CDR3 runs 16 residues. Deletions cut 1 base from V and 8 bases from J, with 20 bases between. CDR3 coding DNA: TGTGCCAGCTCACCACTGATGGGGCAGGGCACAGAAGGCTACACCTTC. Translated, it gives CASSPLMGQGTEGYTF.

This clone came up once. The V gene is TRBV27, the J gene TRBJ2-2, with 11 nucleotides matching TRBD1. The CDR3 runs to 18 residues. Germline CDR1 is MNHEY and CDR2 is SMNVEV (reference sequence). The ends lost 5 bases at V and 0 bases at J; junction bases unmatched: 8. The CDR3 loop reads CASSPRDRGFANTGELFF. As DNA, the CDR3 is TGTGCCAGCAGTCCCCGGGACAGGGGGTTTGCGAACACCGGGGAGCTGTTTTTT.

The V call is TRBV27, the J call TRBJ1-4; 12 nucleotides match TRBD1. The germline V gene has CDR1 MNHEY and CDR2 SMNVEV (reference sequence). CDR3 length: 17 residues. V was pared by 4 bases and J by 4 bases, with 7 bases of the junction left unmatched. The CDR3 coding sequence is TGTGCCAGCAGTTACCGGGACAGGGGGCGTAATAATGAAAAACTGTTTTTT. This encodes CASSYRDRGRNNEKLFF.